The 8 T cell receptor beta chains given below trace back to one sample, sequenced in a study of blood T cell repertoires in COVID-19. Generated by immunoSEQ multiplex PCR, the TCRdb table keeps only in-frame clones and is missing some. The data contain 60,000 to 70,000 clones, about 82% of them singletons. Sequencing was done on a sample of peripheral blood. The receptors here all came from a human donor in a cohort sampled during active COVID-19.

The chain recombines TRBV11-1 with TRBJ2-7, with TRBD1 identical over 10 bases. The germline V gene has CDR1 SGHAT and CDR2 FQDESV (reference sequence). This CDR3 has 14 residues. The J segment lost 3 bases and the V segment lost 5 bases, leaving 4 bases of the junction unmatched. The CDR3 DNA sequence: TGTGCCAGCAGCACCCGGACAGGGGGCTACGAGCAGTACTTC. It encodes CASSTRTGGYEQYF.

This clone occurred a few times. The CDR3 protein is CASSSGLAVRNEQFF. The CDR3 coding sequence is TGTGCCAGCAGCTCTGGACTAGCGGTTAGGAATGAGCAGTTCTTC. This chain connects TRBV9 to TRBJ2-1; TRBD2 matches 10 bases. Per germline, CDR1 SGDLS and CDR2 YYNGEE. The CDR3 has 15 residues. With 4 bases clipped from V and 7 bases from J, the junction kept 8 bases outside the gene matches.

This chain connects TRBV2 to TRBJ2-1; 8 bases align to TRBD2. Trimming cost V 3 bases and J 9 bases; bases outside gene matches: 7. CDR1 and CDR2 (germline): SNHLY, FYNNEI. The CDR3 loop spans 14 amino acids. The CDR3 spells CASSDWTSSTEQFF. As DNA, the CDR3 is TGTGCCAGCAGTGACTGGACTAGCAGTACTGAGCAGTTCTTC.

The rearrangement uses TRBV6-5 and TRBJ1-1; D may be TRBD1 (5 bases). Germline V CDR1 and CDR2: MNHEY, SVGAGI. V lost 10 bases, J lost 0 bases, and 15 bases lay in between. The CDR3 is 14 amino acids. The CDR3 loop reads CATVRSGVNTEAFF. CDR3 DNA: TGTGCCACCGTTCGATCGGGGGTGAACACTGAAGCTTTCTTT.

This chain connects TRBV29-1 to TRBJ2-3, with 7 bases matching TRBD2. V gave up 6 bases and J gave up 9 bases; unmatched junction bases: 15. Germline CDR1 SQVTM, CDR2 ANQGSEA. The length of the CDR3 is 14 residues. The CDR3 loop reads CSVTSGTNSGTQYF. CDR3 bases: TGCAGCGTCACCTCCGGGACTAACTCAGGGACGCAGTATTTT.

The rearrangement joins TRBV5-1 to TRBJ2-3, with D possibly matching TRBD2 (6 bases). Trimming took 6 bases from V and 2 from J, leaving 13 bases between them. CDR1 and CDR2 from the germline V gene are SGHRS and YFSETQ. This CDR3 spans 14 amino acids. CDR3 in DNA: TGCGCCAGCAAGCTTAGCGGTTACACAGATACGCAGTATTTT. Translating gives CASKLSGYTDTQYF.

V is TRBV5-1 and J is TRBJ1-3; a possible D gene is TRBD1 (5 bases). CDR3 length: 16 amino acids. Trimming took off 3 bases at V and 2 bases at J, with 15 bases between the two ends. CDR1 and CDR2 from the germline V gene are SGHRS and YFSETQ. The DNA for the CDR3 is TGCGCCAGCAGCTCCCGGACCGGAGGGGCTGGAAACACCATATATTTT. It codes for CASSSRTGGAGNTIYF.

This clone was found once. In nucleotides, the CDR3 is TGTGCCAGCATTCGCCCAGGGGGCGCTGACTATGGCTACACCTTC. It is translated as CASIRPGGADYGYTF. The chain links TRBV2 to TRBJ1-2; 8 bases agree with TRBD1. The V gene end was trimmed by 7 bases and the J gene end by 3 bases; junction bases not matched to a gene: 10. The CDR3 runs 15 residues. Germline V gene sequence: CDR1 SNHLY, CDR2 FYNNEI.